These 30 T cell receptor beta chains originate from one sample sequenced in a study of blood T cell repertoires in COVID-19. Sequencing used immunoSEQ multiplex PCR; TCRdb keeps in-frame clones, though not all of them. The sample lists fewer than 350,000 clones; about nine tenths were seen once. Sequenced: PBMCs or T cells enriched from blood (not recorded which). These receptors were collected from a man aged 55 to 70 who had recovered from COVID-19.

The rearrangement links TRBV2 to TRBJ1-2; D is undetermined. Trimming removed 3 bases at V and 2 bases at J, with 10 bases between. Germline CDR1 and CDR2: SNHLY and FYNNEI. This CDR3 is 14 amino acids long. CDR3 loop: CASSESLGNYGYTF. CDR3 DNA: TGTGCCAGCAGTGAGTCCCTCGGGAACTATGGCTACACCTTC.

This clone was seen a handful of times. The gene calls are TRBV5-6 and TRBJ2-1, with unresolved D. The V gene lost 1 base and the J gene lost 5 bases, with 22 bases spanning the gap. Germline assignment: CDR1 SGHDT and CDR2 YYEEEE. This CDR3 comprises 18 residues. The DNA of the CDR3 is TGTGCCAGCAGCTTGCCGGCTTATCGCGGCCGAAAGGACAATGAGCAGTTCTTC. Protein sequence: CASSLPAYRGRKDNEQFF.

DNA of the CDR3: TGCGCCAGCAGCTTGGTACCGGCTAATGAAAAACTGTTTTTT. It codes for CASSLVPANEKLFF. This sequence joins TRBV5-1 and TRBJ1-4; D unclear. The CDR3 contains 14 residues. Germline V gene data show CDR1 as SGHRS and CDR2 as YFSETQ. The V and J ends lost 0 bases and 3 bases respectively, with 6 bases between them. Together with reference TRBV5-1 and TRBJ1-4, the CDR3 gives the full variable domain: KAGVTQTPRYLIKTRGQQVTLSCSPISGHRSVSWYQQTPGQGLQFLFEYFSETQRNKGNFPGRFSGRQFSNSRSEMNVSTLELGDSALYLCASSLVPANEKLFFGSGTQLSVL.

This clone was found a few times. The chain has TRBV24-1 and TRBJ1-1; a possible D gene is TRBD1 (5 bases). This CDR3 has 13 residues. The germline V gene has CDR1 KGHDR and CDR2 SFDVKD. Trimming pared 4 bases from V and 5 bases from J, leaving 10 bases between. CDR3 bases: TGTGCCACCAGTGACCACGGGGGGACTGAAGCTTTCTTT. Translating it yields CATSDHGGTEAFF.

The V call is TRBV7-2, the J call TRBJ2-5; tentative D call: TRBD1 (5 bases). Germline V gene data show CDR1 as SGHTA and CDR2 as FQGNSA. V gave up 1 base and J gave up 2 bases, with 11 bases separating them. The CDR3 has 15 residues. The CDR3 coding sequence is TGTGCCAGCAGCTTAGTAGCAGGGTGGCAAGAGACCCAGTACTTC. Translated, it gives CASSLVAGWQETQYF.

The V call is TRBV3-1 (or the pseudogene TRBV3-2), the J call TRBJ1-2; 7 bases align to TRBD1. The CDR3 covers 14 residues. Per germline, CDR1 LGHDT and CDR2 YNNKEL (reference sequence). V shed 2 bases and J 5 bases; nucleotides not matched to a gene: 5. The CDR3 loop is CASSQTGAGYGYTF. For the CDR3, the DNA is TGTGCCAGCAGCCAAACAGGGGCGGGATATGGCTACACCTTC.

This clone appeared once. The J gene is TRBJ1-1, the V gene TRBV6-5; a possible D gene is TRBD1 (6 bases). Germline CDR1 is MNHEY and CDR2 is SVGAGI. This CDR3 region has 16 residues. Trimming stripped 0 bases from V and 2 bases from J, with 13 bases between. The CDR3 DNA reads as TGTGCCAGCAGTTACTCAAACAGGGAGACTAACACTGAAGCTTTCTTT. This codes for CASSYSNRETNTEAFF.

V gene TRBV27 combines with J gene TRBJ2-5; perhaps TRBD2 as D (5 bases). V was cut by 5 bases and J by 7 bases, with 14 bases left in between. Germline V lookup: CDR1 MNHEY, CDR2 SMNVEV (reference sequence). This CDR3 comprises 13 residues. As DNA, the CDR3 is TGTGCCAGCAGTACGCGCGGGTTGGGGACCCAGTACTTC. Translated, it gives CASSTRGLGTQYF.

CDR3 residues: CASSLQDRDGEQYF. The CDR3 DNA reads TGCGCCAGCAGCCTACAGGACAGGGACGGGGAGCAGTACTTC. The J gene is TRBJ2-7, the V gene TRBV4-1; 8 bases map to TRBD1. Germline-derived CDR1 and CDR2 are MGHRA and YSYEKL. This CDR3 has 14 residues. The trim removed 4 bases at V and 7 bases at J, leaving 9 bases unmatched.

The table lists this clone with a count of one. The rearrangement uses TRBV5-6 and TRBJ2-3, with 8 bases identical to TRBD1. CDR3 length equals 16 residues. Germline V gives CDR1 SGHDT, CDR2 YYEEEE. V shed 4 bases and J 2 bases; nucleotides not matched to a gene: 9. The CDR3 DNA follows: TGTGCCAGCAGCGACGGAGACAGGGGATTCACAGATACGCAGTATTTT. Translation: CASSDGDRGFTDTQYF.

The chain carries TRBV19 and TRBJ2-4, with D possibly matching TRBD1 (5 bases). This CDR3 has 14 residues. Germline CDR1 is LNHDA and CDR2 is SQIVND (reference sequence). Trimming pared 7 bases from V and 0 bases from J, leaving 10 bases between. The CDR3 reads CASKMGQAKNIQYF. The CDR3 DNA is TGTGCCAGTAAGATGGGGCAAGCCAAAAACATTCAGTACTTC. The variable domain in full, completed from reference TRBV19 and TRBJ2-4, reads DGGITQSPKYLFRKEGQNVTLSCEQNLNHDAMYWYRQDPGQGLRLIYYSQIVNDFQKGDIAEGYSVSREKKESFPLTVTSAQKNPTAFYLCASKMGQAKNIQYFGAGTRLSVL.

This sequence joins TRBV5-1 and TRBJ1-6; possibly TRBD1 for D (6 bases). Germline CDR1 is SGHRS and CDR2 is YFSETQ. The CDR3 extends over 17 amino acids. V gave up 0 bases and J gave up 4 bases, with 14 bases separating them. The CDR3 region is CASSLEGVRGYNSPLHF. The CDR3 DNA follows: TGCGCCAGCAGCTTGGAAGGTGTCAGGGGATATAATTCACCCCTCCACTTT.

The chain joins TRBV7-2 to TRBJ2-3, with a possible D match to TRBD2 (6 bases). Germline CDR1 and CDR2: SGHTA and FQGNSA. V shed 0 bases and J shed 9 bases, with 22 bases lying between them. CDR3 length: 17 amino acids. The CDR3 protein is CASSLAGNVRRERTQYF. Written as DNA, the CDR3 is TGTGCCAGCAGCTTAGCGGGGAACGTCCGGCGGGAACGGACGCAGTATTTT.

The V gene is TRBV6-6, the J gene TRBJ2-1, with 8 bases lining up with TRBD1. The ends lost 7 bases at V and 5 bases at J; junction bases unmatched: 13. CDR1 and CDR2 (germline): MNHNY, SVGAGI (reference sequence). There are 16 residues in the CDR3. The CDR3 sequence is CASTYQGAGKDNEQFF. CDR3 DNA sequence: TGTGCCAGCACTTATCAGGGGGCGGGTAAGGACAATGAGCAGTTCTTC.

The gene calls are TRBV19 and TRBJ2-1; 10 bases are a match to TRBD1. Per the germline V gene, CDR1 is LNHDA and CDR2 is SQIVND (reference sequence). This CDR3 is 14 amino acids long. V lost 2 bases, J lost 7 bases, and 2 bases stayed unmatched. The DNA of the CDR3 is TGTGCCAGTAGTATACGGGACAGGGGAAATGAGCAGTTCTTC. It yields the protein CASSIRDRGNEQFF. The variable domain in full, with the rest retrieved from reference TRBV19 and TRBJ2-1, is DGGITQSPKYLFRKEGQNVTLSCEQNLNHDAMYWYRQDPGQGLRLIYYSQIVNDFQKGDIAEGYSVSREKKESFPLTVTSAQKNPTAFYLCASSIRDRGNEQFFGPGTRLTVL.

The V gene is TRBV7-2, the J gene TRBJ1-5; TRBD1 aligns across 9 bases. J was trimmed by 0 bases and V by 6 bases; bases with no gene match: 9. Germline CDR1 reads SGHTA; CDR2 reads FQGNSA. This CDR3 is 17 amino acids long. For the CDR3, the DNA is TGTGCCAGCAGTCCGGGACAGGGACCGTATAGCAATCAGCCCCAGCATTTT. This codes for CASSPGQGPYSNQPQHF.

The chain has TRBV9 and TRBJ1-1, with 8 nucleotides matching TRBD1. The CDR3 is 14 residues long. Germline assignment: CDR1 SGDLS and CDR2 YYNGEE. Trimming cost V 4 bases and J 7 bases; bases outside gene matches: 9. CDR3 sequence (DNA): TGTGCCAGCAGCCCGACAGGGGTGTACATTGAAGCTTTCTTT. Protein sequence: CASSPTGVYIEAFF.

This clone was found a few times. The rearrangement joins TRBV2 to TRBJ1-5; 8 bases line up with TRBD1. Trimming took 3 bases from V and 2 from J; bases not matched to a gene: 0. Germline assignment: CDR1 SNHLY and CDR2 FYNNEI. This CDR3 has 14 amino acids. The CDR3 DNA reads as TGTGCCAGCAGTGAGGACAGGGGCAATCAGCCCCAGCATTTT. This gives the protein CASSEDRGNQPQHF.

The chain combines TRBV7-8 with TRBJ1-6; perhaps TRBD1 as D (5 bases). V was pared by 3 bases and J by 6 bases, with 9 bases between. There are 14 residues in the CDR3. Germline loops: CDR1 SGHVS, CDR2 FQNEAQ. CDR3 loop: CASSFQGSNSPLHF. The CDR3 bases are TGTGCCAGCAGCTTCCAGGGTAGTAATTCACCCCTCCACTTT.

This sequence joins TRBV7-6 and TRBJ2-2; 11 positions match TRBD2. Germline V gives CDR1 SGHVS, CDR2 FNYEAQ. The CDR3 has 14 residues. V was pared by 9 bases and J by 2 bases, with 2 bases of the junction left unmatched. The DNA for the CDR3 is TGTGCCAGTGGACTAGCGGGTAACACCGGGGAGCTGTTTTTT. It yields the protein CASGLAGNTGELFF.

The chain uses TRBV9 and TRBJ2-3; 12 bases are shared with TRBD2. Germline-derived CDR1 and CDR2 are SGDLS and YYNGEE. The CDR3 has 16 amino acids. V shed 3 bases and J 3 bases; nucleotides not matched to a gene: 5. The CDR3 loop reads CASSGRLAGVTDTQYF. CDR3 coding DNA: TGTGCCAGCAGCGGGAGACTAGCGGGAGTGACAGATACGCAGTATTTT.

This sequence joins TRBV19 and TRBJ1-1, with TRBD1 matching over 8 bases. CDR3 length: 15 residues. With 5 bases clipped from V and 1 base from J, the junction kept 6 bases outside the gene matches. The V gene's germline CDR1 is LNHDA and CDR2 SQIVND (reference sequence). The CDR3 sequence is CASSARDRRNTEAFF. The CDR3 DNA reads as TGTGCCAGTAGTGCCCGGGACAGGAGGAACACTGAAGCTTTCTTT.

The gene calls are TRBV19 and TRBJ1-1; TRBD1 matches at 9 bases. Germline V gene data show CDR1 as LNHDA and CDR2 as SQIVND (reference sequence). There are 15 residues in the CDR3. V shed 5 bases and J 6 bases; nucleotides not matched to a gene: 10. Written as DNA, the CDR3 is TGTGCCAGTAGTGGGACAGGGCATCTTAACGCTGAAGCTTTCTTT. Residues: CASSGTGHLNAEAFF.

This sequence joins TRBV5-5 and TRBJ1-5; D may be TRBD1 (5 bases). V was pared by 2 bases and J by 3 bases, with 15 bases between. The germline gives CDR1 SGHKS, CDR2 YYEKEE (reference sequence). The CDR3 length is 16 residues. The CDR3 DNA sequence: TGTGCCAGCAGCTTAGGGGCCTTGGGCCACAATCAGCCCCAGCATTTT. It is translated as CASSLGALGHNQPQHF.

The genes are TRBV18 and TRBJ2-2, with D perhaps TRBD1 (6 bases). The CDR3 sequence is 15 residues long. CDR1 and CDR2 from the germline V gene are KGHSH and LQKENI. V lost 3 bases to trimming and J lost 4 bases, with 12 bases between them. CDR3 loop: CASSPQGRSTGELFF. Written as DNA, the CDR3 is TGTGCCAGCTCACCCCAGGGGCGAAGCACCGGGGAGCTGTTTTTT.

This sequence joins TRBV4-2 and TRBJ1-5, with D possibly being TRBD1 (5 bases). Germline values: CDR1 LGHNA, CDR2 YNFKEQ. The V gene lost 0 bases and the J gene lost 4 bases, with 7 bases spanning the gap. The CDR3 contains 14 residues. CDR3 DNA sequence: TGTGCCAGCAGCCAAGAAGGGGCGAATCAGCCCCAGCATTTT. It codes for CASSQEGANQPQHF.

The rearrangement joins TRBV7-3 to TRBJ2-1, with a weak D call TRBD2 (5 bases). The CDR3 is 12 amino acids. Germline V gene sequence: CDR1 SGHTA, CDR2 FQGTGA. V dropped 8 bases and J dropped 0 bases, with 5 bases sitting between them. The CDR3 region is CASGSSYNEQFF. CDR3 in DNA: TGTGCCAGCGGGAGCTCCTACAATGAGCAGTTCTTC.

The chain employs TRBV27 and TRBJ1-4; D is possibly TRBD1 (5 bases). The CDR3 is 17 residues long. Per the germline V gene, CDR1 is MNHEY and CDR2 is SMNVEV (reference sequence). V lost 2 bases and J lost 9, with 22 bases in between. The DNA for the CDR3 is TGTGCCAGCAGTTTAAAGGGTAGTTCAGGGTCTAGTAAAAAACTGTTTTTT. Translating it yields CASSLKGSSGSSKKLFF.

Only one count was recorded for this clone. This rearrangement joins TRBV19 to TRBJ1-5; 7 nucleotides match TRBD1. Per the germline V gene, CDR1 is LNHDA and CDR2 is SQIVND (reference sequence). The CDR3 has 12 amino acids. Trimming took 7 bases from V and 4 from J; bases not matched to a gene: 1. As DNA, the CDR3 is TGTGCCAGTAACAGGGGTAATCAGCCCCAGCATTTT. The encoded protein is CASNRGNQPQHF.

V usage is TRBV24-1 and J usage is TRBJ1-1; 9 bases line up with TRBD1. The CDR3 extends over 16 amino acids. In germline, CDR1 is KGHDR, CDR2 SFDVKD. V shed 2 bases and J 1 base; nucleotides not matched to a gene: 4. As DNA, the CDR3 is TGTGCCACCAGTGATTCCCTGGGACAGGGGAACACTGAAGCTTTCTTT. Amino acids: CATSDSLGQGNTEAFF.